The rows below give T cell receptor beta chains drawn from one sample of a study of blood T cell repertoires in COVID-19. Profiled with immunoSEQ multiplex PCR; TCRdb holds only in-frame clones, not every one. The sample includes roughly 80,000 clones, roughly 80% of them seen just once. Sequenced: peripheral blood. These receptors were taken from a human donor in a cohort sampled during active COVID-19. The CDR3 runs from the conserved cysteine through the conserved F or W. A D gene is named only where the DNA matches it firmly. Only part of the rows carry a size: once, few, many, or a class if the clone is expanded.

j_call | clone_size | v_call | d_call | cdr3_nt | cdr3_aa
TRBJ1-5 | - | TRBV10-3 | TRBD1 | TGTGCCATCAGTGATTACGAACAGGGGAGATGGGGTAATCAGCCCCAGCATTTT | CAISDYEQGRWGNQPQHF
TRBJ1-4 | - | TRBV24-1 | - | TGTGCCACCAGTGATCCCAGGCATGAAAAACTGTTTTTT | CATSDPRHEKLFF
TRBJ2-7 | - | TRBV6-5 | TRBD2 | TGTGCCACCCAGACCGGGACTAGCTTGTACTTC | CATQTGTSLYF
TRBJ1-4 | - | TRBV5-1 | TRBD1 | TGCGCCAGCAGCTTAACCAGCGCCGGGACAGGGGGTCGAAGGGAAAAACTGTTTTTT | CASSLTSAGTGGRREKLFF
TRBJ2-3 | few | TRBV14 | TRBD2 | TGTGCCAGCAGCCAAGGCGGGGGTACGCAGTATTTT | CASSQGGGTQYF
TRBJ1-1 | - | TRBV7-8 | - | TGTGCCAGCAGCGACAGAAAGAACACTGAAGCTTTCTTT | CASSDRKNTEAFF
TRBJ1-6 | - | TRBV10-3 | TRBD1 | TGTGCCATCAGTGAGTGGGACAGGGGGCGCGGTTCACCCCTCCACTTT | CAISEWDRGRGSPLHF
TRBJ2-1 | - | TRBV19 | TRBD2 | TGTGCCAGTACCCGAAGGGGACTAGCGGGGGGGCCGAATGAGCAGTTCTTC | CASTRRGLAGGPNEQFF
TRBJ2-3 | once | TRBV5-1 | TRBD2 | TGCGCCAGCACCATAGCGGGGGGGCCCACAGATACGCAGTATTTT | CASTIAGGPTDTQYF
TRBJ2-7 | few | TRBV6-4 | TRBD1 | TGTGCCAGCAGTGAACCGGGACAGGCGTCCTACGAGCAGTACTTC | CASSEPGQASYEQYF
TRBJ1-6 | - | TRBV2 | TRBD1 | TGTGCCAGCAGTGCGGACACAGGGGTAACCTCACCCCTCCACTTT | CASSADTGVTSPLHF
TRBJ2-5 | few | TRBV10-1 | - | TGCGCCAGCAGTCCACCACAGTACCAAGAGACCCAGTACTTC | CASSPPQYQETQYF
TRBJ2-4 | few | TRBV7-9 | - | TGTGCCAGCAGCCCAGCAGGGTACGGGTCCGGCGGCATTCAGTACTTC | CASSPAGYGSGGIQYF
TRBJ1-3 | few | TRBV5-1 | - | TGCGCCAGCAGCGTGGACCCTTCGGACACCATATATTTT | CASSVDPSDTIYF
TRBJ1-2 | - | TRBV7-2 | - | TGTGCCAGCAGCCAAGGGGCCTTCACCCCCCCTGGCTACACCTTC | CASSQGAFTPPGYTF
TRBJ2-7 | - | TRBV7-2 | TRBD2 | TGTGCCAGCAAGAAGGAGCGGGGCTCCTACGAGCAGTACTTC | CASKKERGSYEQYF
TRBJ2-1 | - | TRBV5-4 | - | TGTGCCAGCAGCTTGGGGCGGGACTACAATGAGCAGTTCTTC | CASSLGRDYNEQFF
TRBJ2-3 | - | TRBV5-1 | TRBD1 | TGCGCCAGCAGCTTGGGACAGGGGAGCACAGATACGCAGTATTTT | CASSLGQGSTDTQYF
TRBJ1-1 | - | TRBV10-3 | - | TGTGCCATCAGTGGACAGCCGAACACTGAAGCTTTCTTT | CAISGQPNTEAFF
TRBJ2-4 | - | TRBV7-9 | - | TGTGCCAGCAGTCAGGGGTGGGACGCAGCCAAAAACATTCAGTACTTC | CASSQGWDAAKNIQYF
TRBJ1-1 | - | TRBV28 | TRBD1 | TGTGCCAGCAGCCCCGACCAGAGGAGGGGGCTGGGTGAAGCTTTCTTT | CASSPDQRRGLGEAFF
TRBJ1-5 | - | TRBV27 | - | TGTGCCAGCTCAACAGGGAGTCGCAATCAGCCCCAGCATTTT | CASSTGSRNQPQHF